What follows is one T cell receptor beta chain and its context. Original processing notes: Nucleated cell counts were estimated from reference gene primer amplification. The table came from immunoSEQ multiplex PCR; TCRdb's copy has only in-frame clones and leaves some out. For V, J and clone size, that table is used; D and trimming come from the DNA. Among 100,000 or so clones listed, approximately 84% were seen once. Germline CDR1 SGHTA, CDR2 FQGNSA. V was clipped by 1 base and J by 9 bases, with 11 bases between them. This CDR3 region has 13 residues. The entry originates in a study of blood T cell repertoires in COVID-19. Study-level information: PBMCs, B-cell-depleted T cells, or T cells were the source of the cDNA or gDNA that made up the material.

Sequenced: peripheral blood. The gene calls are TRBV7-2 and TRBJ2-3; D possibly corresponds to TRBD2 (5 bases). This TCR was recovered from a man aged 25-40 years in a cohort sampled during active COVID-19. The CDR3 DNA follows: TGTGCCAGCAGCTTAGAGAGGGCGGAGACGCAGTATTTT. Translating gives CASSLERAETQYF.